These T cell receptor beta chains were read from a single sample in a study of blood T cell repertoires in COVID-19. This table comes from immunoSEQ multiplex PCR, and its TCRdb copy is limited to in-frame clones, with some not included. Among under 300,000 clones listed, 75% to 90% were seen once. Sequenced: peripheral blood. These receptors were obtained from a woman between 65 and 79 years old with acute or convalescent COVID-19. Both conserved end residues are part of each CDR3. Fields, in order: clone size, CDR3 length, V gene, D gene, J gene, CDR3 DNA, CDR3 protein. The D gene is left open where the match is weak. Size is stated for part of the rows, as once, few or many counts, or as a class when the clone is expanded.

size: .; length: 16; V: TRBV6-2/TRBV6-3; D: TRBD2; J: TRBJ2-3; DNA: TGTGCCAGCAGTTACGCTAGCGGGGGCAGAACAGATACGCAGTATTTT; CDR3: CASSYASGGRTDTQYF
size: .; length: 13; V: TRBV18; D: .; J: TRBJ1-2; DNA: TGTGCCAGCTCCCCCGGGGGGAACTATGGCTACACCTTC; CDR3: CASSPGGNYGYTF
size: .; length: 15; V: TRBV7-2; D: TRBD1; J: TRBJ1-1; DNA: TGTGCCAGCAGCCCCGGGACAGGGAGGGGGACTGAAGCTTTCTTT; CDR3: CASSPGTGRGTEAFF
size: .; length: 13; V: TRBV11-2; D: .; J: TRBJ2-2; DNA: TGTGCCAGCACCACCGACAGAACCGGGGAGCTGTTTTTT; CDR3: CASTTDRTGELFF
size: .; length: 15; V: TRBV4-1; D: .; J: TRBJ2-2; DNA: TGCGCCAGCAGCCAAGACAGGACTCCGACCGGGGAGCTGTTTTTT; CDR3: CASSQDRTPTGELFF
size: .; length: 15; V: TRBV4-2; D: TRBD1; J: TRBJ1-2; DNA: TGTGCCAGCAGCCGTTCAGATGGGACAGTAGGAGGCTACACCTTC; CDR3: CASSRSDGTVGGYTF
size: .; length: 16; V: TRBV7-3; D: TRBD1; J: TRBJ2-7; DNA: TGTGCCAGCAGCCCCGGAGATGGGACAGGGTACCACGAGCAGTACTTC; CDR3: CASSPGDGTGYHEQYF
size: .; length: 12; V: TRBV11-1; D: .; J: TRBJ2-5; DNA: TGTGCCAGTGCCGGGGGACAAGAGACCCAGTACTTC; CDR3: CASAGGQETQYF
size: .; length: 14; V: TRBV5-1; D: .; J: TRBJ2-1; DNA: TGCGCCAGCAGTTTGGCGGGGTACAACAATGAGCAGTTCTTC; CDR3: CASSLAGYNNEQFF
size: .; length: 16; V: TRBV3-1/TRBV3-2; D: TRBD2; J: TRBJ2-1; DNA: TGTGCCAGCAGCCATTCCCAGGGAGGGAGTCTAAGTGAGCAGTTCTTC; CDR3: CASSHSQGGSLSEQFF
size: .; length: 15; V: TRBV3-1/TRBV3-2; D: TRBD1; J: TRBJ1-5; DNA: TGTGCCAGCAGTCGGGACAGCATTAGCAATCAGCCCCAGCATTTT; CDR3: CASSRDSISNQPQHF
size: once; length: 15; V: TRBV18; D: TRBD1; J: TRBJ1-3; DNA: TGTGCCAGCTCCCCAGACAGGGGGTCGGGAAACACCATATATTTT; CDR3: CASSPDRGSGNTIYF
size: .; length: 15; V: TRBV7-9; D: .; J: TRBJ2-7; DNA: TGTGCCAGCAGTTCTCCTGGGATTGGGGGCGCCGAGCAGTACTTC; CDR3: CASSSPGIGGAEQYF
size: .; length: 13; V: TRBV2; D: .; J: TRBJ1-5; DNA: TGTGCCAGCAGTGCAGAAGTCAATCAGCCCCAGCATTTT; CDR3: CASSAEVNQPQHF
size: .; length: 14; V: TRBV3-1/TRBV3-2; D: .; J: TRBJ1-5; DNA: TGTGCCAGCAGCCAGGGCCTCGCTCTTTCGCCCCAGCATTTT; CDR3: CASSQGLALSPQHF
size: once; length: 14; V: TRBV5-1; D: .; J: TRBJ2-1; DNA: TGCGCCAGCAGCTTCGAGGCAGGGGGGCATGAGCAGTTCTTC; CDR3: CASSFEAGGHEQFF
size: .; length: 15; V: TRBV12-5; D: TRBD1; J: TRBJ2-7; DNA: TGTGCTAGTGGTTTGGGGCAGGGGGCCGCCTACGAGCAGTACTTC; CDR3: CASGLGQGAAYEQYF